The T cell receptor (beta chain) described here comes from a study of OX40 agonist ivuxolimab in advanced cancers. In germline, CDR1 is SGDLS, CDR2 YYNGEE. V was pared by 0 bases and J by 0 bases, with 10 bases between. This CDR3 spans 15 amino acids. Clones were sequenced by immunoSEQ multiplex PCR, and TCRdb holds only the in-frame ones, with some missing. Of fewer than 85,000 clones in the sample, about 92% were seen once. The rearrangement links TRBV9 to TRBJ2-7; D is perhaps TRBD2 (6 bases). The sample was CD4+ or CD8+ T cells sorted from blood, taken in a trial of the OX40 agonist ivuxolimab. The origin of this receptor is an adult with an advanced solid tumor such as melanoma, head and neck, liver or kidney cancer. CDR3 sequence: CASSVGGEPSYEQYF. CDR3 nucleotides: TGTGCCAGCAGCGTAGGGGGGGAACCCTCCTACGAGCAGTACTTC.